What follows are 13 T cell receptor beta chains derived from one specimen sequenced in a study of blood T cell repertoires in COVID-19. The table came from immunoSEQ multiplex PCR; TCRdb's copy has only in-frame clones and leaves some out. The sample includes 200,000 to 250,000 clones, around 80% of them seen just once. Sequences were obtained from PBMCs or T cells enriched from blood (not recorded which). All receptors come from a man aged 60 to 75 who had recovered from COVID-19.

The V and J genes are TRBV18 and TRBJ2-7; D possibly corresponds to TRBD1 (6 bases). Germline loops: CDR1 KGHSH, CDR2 LQKENI. The CDR3 runs 15 residues. Trimming left V 3 bases short and J 3 bases short, with 15 bases between. The CDR3 region has the DNA TGTGCCAGCTCACCCTCAAATCAGGGGAGCTACGAGCAGTACTTC. The encoded protein is CASSPSNQGSYEQYF.

This clone has a handful of counts. V and J are TRBV5-1 and TRBJ2-2, with D possibly matching TRBD2 (7 bases). Looked up from germline, CDR1 is SGHRS and CDR2 is YFSETQ. V dropped 4 bases and J dropped 4 bases, with 11 bases sitting between them. The CDR3 loop spans 14 amino acids. In DNA, the CDR3 is TGCGCCAGCAGCCTGGGGGGGCGCACCGGGGAGCTGTTTTTT. This translates into CASSLGGRTGELFF.

About this clone: Other nucleotide sequences from this sample produce the same CDR3. The J gene is TRBJ2-3, the V gene TRBV3-1 (or the pseudogene TRBV3-2), with 8 bases matching TRBD2. CDR3 length: 15 residues. V was pared by 1 base and J by 3 bases, with 3 bases of the junction left unmatched. The V gene's germline CDR1 is LGHDT and CDR2 YNNKEL (reference sequence). The CDR3 region has the DNA TGTGCCAGCAGCCAAGCGGGGGGGCGGACAGATACGCAGTATTTT. It encodes CASSQAGGRTDTQYF.

This chain joins TRBV24-1 and TRBJ2-3; 11 bases fit TRBD1. The CDR3 extends over 14 amino acids. The trim removed 7 bases at V and 3 bases at J, leaving 2 bases unmatched. Germline CDR1 reads KGHDR; CDR2 reads SFDVKD. Here the CDR3 DNA reads TGTGCCACCAGCGGGACAGGGGGGACAGATACGCAGTATTTT. Encoded protein: CATSGTGGTDTQYF.

This clone was seen once. V gene TRBV19 combines with J gene TRBJ2-5; 11 nucleotides match TRBD1. CDR1 LNHDA and CDR2 SQIVND come from the germline V gene (reference sequence). V was clipped by 7 bases and J by 4 bases; unmatched bases: 11. The CDR3 contains 16 residues. The CDR3 DNA reads as TGTGCCAGTACCCCCGGCTGGGACAGGGGGGGAGAGACCCAGTACTTC. It codes for CASTPGWDRGGETQYF.

The CDR3 DNA reads as TGTGCCAGCAGTGATGGAGGGGGAAACACCATATATTTT. Its translation is CASSDGGGNTIYF. The chain links TRBV2 to TRBJ1-3; D is ambiguous. The germline V gene has CDR1 SNHLY and CDR2 FYNNEI. The CDR3 has 13 residues. V lost 3 bases to trimming and J lost 4 bases, with 7 bases between them.

The rearrangement joins TRBV5-6 to TRBJ2-1; 9 nucleotides align to TRBD1. The CDR3 is 15 amino acids. Germline V lookup: CDR1 SGHDT, CDR2 YYEEEE. J gave up 1 base and V 2 bases, and 1 base lay outside the gene matches. This CDR3 reads CASSFGTGSYNEQFF. The DNA of the CDR3 is TGTGCCAGCAGCTTTGGGACAGGGTCCTACAATGAGCAGTTCTTC.

The J gene is TRBJ1-2, the V gene TRBV11-1; perhaps TRBD1 as D (5 bases). With 3 bases removed from V and 2 bases from J, the gap between germline ends came to 7 bases. This CDR3 is built from 13 residues. Germline V gene sequence: CDR1 SGHAT, CDR2 FQDESV (reference sequence). CDR3 residues: CASSFAGNYGYTF. As DNA, the CDR3 is TGTGCCAGCAGCTTCGCAGGGAACTATGGCTACACCTTC.

This clone was found once. The gene calls are TRBV24-1 and TRBJ2-5, with 7 positions matching TRBD1. The V gene's germline CDR1 is KGHDR and CDR2 SFDVKD. J was trimmed by 2 bases and V by 5 bases; bases with no gene match: 4. The CDR3 extends over 14 amino acids. The DNA for the CDR3 is TGTGCCACCAGTGCGACCAGGGGGCAAGAGACCCAGTACTTC. Its translation: CATSATRGQETQYF.

This clone has more than one count but fewer than ten. The rearrangement links TRBV5-1 to TRBJ1-4; 8 bases align to TRBD1. This CDR3 region has 16 residues. The V and J ends lost 5 bases and 5 bases, in that order; junction bases with no gene match: 11. In germline, CDR1 is SGHRS, CDR2 YFSETQ. CDR3 residues: CASRVSDRGGNEKLFF. In DNA, the CDR3 is TGCGCCAGCAGGGTATCCGACAGGGGAGGAAATGAAAAACTGTTTTTT.

The V gene is TRBV4-3, the J gene TRBJ2-3, with D possibly matching TRBD1 (5 bases). V was cut by 0 bases and J by 4 bases, with 20 bases left in between. The germline V gene has CDR1 LGHNA and CDR2 YSLEER. This CDR3 region has 18 residues. The CDR3 DNA reads as TGCGCCAGCAGCCAAGATGGGCTGGCAGGGCGAAATGCAGATACGCAGTATTTT. Protein product: CASSQDGLAGRNADTQYF.

V and J are TRBV7-9 and TRBJ2-7, with D perhaps matching TRBD1 (5 bases). Deletions cut 3 bases from V and 3 bases from J, with 15 bases between. Germline V CDR1 and CDR2: SEHNR, FQNEAQ (reference sequence). This CDR3 spans 15 amino acids. CDR3 protein: CASSFFQGMSYEQYF. The CDR3 DNA is TGTGCCAGCAGCTTCTTTCAGGGAATGAGCTACGAGCAGTACTTC.

Turning to this clone: Additional DNA sequences in this sample encode the identical CDR3. This chain uses TRBV9 with TRBJ1-6; D might be TRBD1 (5 bases). With 0 bases removed from V and 6 bases from J, the gap between germline ends came to 10 bases. The germline CDR1 and CDR2 sequences are SGDLS and YYNGEE. The CDR3 contains 15 residues. This CDR3 is CASSVGTGVNSPLHF. CDR3 nucleotide sequence: TGTGCCAGCAGCGTAGGTACAGGTGTTAATTCACCCCTCCACTTT.